This TCR beta chain was sequenced during a study of CD8+ T cells in alopecia areata. Treatment indicated: oral pan-JAK inhibitor, 5-10 mg twice daily. The CDR3 spans 17 residues. Germline CDR1 MGHRA, CDR2 YSYEKL. With 4 bases clipped from V and 3 bases from J, the junction kept 13 bases outside the gene matches. Extraction of RNA preceded its reverse transcription into cDNA, which served as the sequencing template. Libraries were prepared by immunoSEQ multiplex PCR; TCRdb keeps only in-frame clonotypes and omits some of them. The repertoire holds roughly 100,000 clones, with 85% to 90% as singletons. This chain uses TRBV4-1 with TRBJ2-5; 8 nucleotides align to TRBD2. The sequence was obtained from a human donor with alopecia areata. The sequences come from CD8+ T cells sorted from blood, collected at week 34, from a patient treated with tofacitinib. CDR3 DNA: TGCGCCAGCAGCCCCCTGAGTAGCGGGAAAGAAAAAGAGACCCAGTACTTC. The encoded protein is CASSPLSSGKEKETQYF.